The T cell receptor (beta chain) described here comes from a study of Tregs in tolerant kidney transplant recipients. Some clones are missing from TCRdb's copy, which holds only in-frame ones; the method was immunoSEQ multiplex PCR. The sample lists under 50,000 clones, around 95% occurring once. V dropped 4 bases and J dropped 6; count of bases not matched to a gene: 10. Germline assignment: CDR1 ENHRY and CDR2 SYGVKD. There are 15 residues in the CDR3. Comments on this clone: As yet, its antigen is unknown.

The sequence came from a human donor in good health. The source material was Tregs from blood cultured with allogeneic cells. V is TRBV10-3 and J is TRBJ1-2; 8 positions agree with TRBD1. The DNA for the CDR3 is TGTGCCATCAGTGCTCTTGAGACAGGGGTGGATGGCTACACCTTC. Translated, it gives CAISALETGVDGYTF.